These 13 T cell receptor beta chains share one sample of origin, sequenced in a study of T cell responses to AZD1222 COVID-19 vaccine. Produced via immunoSEQ multiplex PCR; TCRdb's table is partial and in-frame only. The sample records roughly 120,000 clones, roughly 90% being singletons. The sequencing used peripheral blood, collected on day 0 of AZD1222 vaccination. These TCRs come from an adult in good health.

This sequence joins TRBV5-1 and TRBJ1-2, with D perhaps matching TRBD1 (6 bases). Trimming shortened V by 0 bases and J by 3 bases, and 9 bases separated the two germline ends. The germline CDR1 and CDR2 sequences are SGHRS and YFSETQ. This CDR3 is built from 14 residues. The DNA of the CDR3 is TGCGCCAGCAGCTTGGATACAGGGCACTATGGCTACACCTTC. Amino acid sequence: CASSLDTGHYGYTF. Using reference TRBV5-1 and TRBJ1-2 for the parts outside the CDR3, the full variable domain is KAGVTQTPRYLIKTRGQQVTLSCSPISGHRSVSWYQQTPGQGLQFLFEYFSETQRNKGNFPGRFSGRQFSNSRSEMNVSTLELGDSALYLCASSLDTGHYGYTFGSGTRLTVV.

V is TRBV5-1 and J is TRBJ2-5; D might be TRBD2 (6 bases). This CDR3 comprises 14 residues. Germline V gene lookup returns CDR1 SGHRS and CDR2 YFSETQ. V gave up 2 bases and J gave up 1 base, with 9 bases separating them. In DNA, the CDR3 is TGCGCCAGCAGCTTTCTAGCGACCCAAGAGACCCAGTACTTC. It translates to CASSFLATQETQYF.

The rearrangement uses TRBV28 and TRBJ1-1; no reliable D call. The germline CDR1 and CDR2 sequences are MDHEN and SYDVKM. V was shortened by 4 bases and J by 1 base, with 10 bases between the two germline ends. This CDR3 comprises 14 residues. The chain's CDR3 is CASSSRVANTEAFF. CDR3 nucleotide sequence: TGTGCCAGCAGTTCAAGGGTAGCGAACACTGAAGCTTTCTTT.

The sample holds one count of this clone. J is TRBJ2-7 and V is TRBV2; D is unclear. The CDR3 contains 14 residues. V was clipped by 0 bases and J by 3 bases, with 9 bases between them. Per germline, CDR1 SNHLY and CDR2 FYNNEI. The CDR3 here is CASSEAFGRYEQYF. The CDR3 DNA reads TGTGCCAGCAGTGAAGCCTTTGGACGCTACGAGCAGTACTTC.

The V gene is TRBV21-1, the J gene TRBJ2-1. TRBV21-1 is flagged as a pseudogene. The CDR3 spans 13 residues. CDR3 protein: CASKDDSYNEQFF. The CDR3 region has the DNA TGTGCCAGCAAGGATGACTCCTACAATGAGCAGTTCTTC.

The chain is built from TRBV28 and TRBJ2-7; a possible D gene is TRBD1 (6 bases). The V end was cut by 7 bases, the J end by 1 base, with 11 bases between. CDR3 length equals 13 residues. Per germline, CDR1 MDHEN and CDR2 SYDVKM. This CDR3 is CASNLGHSYEQYF. The CDR3, as DNA: TGTGCCAGCAACCTGGGACATTCCTACGAGCAGTACTTC.

This chain connects TRBV23-1 to TRBJ1-2; 9 bases fit TRBD1. TRBV23-1 is sorted into the ORF group, with uncertain function. The CDR3 is 18 amino acids. The V and J ends lost 6 bases and 2 bases, in that order; junction bases with no gene match: 16. In DNA, the CDR3 is TGCGCCAGCAGCCCTCGTGGGGACAGGGATAGGTGGAACTATGGCTACACCTTC. It specifies CASSPRGDRDRWNYGYTF.

The chain carries TRBV12-3 or TRBV12-4 and TRBJ1-5, with D unclear. With 5 bases removed from V and 7 bases from J, the gap between germline ends came to 12 bases. The CDR3 length is 13 residues. CDR3 nucleotide sequence: TGTGCCAGCAGTCGCCCGGGGAGACAGCCCCAGCATTTT. Encoded protein: CASSRPGRQPQHF.

V and J are TRBV27 and TRBJ1-6; the D gene is possibly TRBD1 (6 bases). Trimming took 8 bases from V and 3 from J, leaving 11 bases between them. The CDR3 consists of 14 residues. Per the germline V gene, CDR1 is MNHEY and CDR2 is SMNVEV (reference sequence). The DNA of the CDR3 is TGTGCCAGCCGACCGACAGGCTATAATTCACCCCTCCACTTT. It codes for CASRPTGYNSPLHF.

This clone showed up just once. V usage is TRBV14 and J usage is TRBJ2-3; TRBD2 matches 9 bases. V gave up 3 bases and J gave up 4 bases; unmatched junction bases: 8. The germline gives CDR1 SGHDN, CDR2 FVKESK. CDR3 length equals 16 residues. The DNA for the CDR3 is TGTGCCAGCAGCCACGCGGGAGGGCTTCGTGCAGATACGCAGTATTTT. Amino acids: CASSHAGGLRADTQYF.

In nucleotides, the CDR3 is TGTGCCAGCTCACCATCCCCAGAGACCCAGTACTTC. It specifies CASSPSPETQYF. This sequence joins TRBV18 and TRBJ2-5, with D unresolved. CDR1 and CDR2 from the germline V gene are KGHSH and LQKENI. There are 12 residues in the CDR3. The germline V and J ends were trimmed by 2 bases and 4 bases, with 5 bases remaining between them.

CDR3 sequence: CATSDSLVAGELFF. The CDR3 coding sequence is TGTGCCACCAGTGATTCGTTAGTGGCCGGGGAGCTGTTTTTT. The chain recombines TRBV24-1 with TRBJ2-2; D is undetermined. V dropped 2 bases and J dropped 6 bases, with 9 bases sitting between them. The CDR3 runs to 14 residues. Looked up from germline, CDR1 is KGHDR and CDR2 is SFDVKD.

The chain couples TRBV29-1 to TRBJ1-1; D is undetermined. V was cut by 6 bases and J by 1 base, with 12 bases left in between. CDR1 is SQVTM, CDR2 ANQGSEA, per germline. This CDR3 region has 13 residues. DNA for the CDR3: TGCAGCGTGGGAGGTTTGGGGAACACTGAAGCTTTCTTT. Translated, it gives CSVGGLGNTEAFF.